This note documents a single T cell receptor beta chain sequence. The data originate from a study of blood T cell repertoires in COVID-19. Study information: Acute and convalescent COVID-19 samples came from the United States, Italy and Spain. In each case, the material was cDNA or gDNA derived from T cells, B-cell-depleted T cells, or PBMCs.

Assay used: immunoSEQ multiplex PCR; TCRdb lists only in-frame clones, some missing. The repertoire holds about 130,000 clones, about 76% seen once, with roughly 4.9% in the top ten. Patients from Seattle were sampled longitudinally, starting during active infection. Source material: peripheral blood. The source of this sequence is a woman in her seventies with COVID-19, enrolled during active disease.

CDR3 region: CASSQERQAHSPLHF. In DNA, the CDR3 is TGTGCCAGCAGCCAAGAGAGACAGGCCCATTCACCCCTCCACTTT. The chain has TRBV4-2 and TRBJ1-6; D perhaps matches TRBD1 (6 bases). CDR1 is LGHNA and CDR2 is YNFKEQ in the germline V gene. The CDR3 is 15 residues long. Deletions cut 0 bases from V and 8 bases from J, with 11 bases between.